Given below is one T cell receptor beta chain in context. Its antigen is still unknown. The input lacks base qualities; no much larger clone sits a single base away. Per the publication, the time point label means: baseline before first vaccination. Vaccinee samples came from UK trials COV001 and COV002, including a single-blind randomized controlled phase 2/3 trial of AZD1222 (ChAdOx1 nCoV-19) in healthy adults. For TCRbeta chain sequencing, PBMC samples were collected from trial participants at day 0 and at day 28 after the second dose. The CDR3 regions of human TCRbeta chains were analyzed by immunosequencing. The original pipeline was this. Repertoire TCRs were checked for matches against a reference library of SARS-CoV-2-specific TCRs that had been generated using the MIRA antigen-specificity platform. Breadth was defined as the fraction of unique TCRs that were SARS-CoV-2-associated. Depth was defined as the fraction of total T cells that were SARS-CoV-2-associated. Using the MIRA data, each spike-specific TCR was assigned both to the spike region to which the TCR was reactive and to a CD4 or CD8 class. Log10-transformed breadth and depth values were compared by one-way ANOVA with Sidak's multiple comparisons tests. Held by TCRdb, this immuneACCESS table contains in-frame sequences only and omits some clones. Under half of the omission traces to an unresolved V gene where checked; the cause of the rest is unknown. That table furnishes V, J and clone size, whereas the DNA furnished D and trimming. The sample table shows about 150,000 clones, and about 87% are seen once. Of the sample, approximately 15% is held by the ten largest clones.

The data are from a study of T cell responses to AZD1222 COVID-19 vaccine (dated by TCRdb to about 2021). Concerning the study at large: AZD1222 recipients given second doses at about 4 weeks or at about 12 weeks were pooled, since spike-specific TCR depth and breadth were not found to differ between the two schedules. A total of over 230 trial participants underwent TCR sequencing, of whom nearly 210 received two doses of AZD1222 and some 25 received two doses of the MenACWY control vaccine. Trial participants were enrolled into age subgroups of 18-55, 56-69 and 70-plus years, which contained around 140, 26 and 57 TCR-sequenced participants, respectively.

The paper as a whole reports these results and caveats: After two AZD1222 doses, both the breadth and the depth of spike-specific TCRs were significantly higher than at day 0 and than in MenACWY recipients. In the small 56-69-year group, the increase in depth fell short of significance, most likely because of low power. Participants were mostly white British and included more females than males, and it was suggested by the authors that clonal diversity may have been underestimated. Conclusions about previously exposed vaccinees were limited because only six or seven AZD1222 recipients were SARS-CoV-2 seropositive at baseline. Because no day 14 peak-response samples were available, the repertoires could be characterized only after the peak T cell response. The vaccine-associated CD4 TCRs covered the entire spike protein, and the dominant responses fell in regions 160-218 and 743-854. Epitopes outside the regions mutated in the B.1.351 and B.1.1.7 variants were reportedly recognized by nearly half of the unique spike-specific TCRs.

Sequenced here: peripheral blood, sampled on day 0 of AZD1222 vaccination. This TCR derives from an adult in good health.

The DNA reads as follows: TGTGCCAGCAGCTCAGGATGGGTGTCCTACAATGAGCAGTTCTTC. Its translation is CASSSGWVSYNEQFF. This sequence uses TRBV5-5 and TRBJ2-1, with the D segment identity uncertain. Including the terminal cysteine and phenylalanine, the CDR3 comprises 15 residues. The DNA shown is the 45-base CDR3, in frame from base 1. Based on the germline V gene (reference sequence), the CDR1 and CDR2 sequences are SGHKS and YYEKEE. The trim is 3 bases for V and 1 base for J, with a gap of 11 bases between the germline ends.